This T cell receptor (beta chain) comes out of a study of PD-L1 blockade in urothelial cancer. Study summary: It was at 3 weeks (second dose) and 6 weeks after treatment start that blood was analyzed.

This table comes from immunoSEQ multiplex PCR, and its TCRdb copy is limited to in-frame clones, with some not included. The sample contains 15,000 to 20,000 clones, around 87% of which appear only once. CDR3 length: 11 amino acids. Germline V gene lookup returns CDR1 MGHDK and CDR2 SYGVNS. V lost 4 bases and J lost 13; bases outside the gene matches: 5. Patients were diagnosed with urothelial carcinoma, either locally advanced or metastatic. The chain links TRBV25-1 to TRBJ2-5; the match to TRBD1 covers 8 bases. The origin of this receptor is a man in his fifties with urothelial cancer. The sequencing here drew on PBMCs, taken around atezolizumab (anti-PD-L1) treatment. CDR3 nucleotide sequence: TGTGCCAGCAGTGGACAGGGGCGGTGGTACTTC. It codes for CASSGQGRWYF.